The rows below give T cell receptor beta chains drawn from one sample of a study of blood T cell repertoires in COVID-19. Assay used: immunoSEQ multiplex PCR; TCRdb lists only in-frame clones, some missing. The sample comprises about 120,000 clones, roughly 89% of which are singletons, and about 20% rests with the top ten. Source material: peripheral blood. These receptors were obtained from a human donor with acute or convalescent COVID-19. The donor label of this sample is uncertain. Each CDR3 is given with its conserved first and last residue. D genes are given only for firm matches. Only part of the rows carry a size: once, few, many, or a class if the clone is expanded.

cdr3_nt cdr3_aa d_call cdr3_length j_call clone_size v_call
TGCGCCAGCACCTCCCCGGAGGAGGAGGCAACCTACGAGCAGTACTTC CASTSPEEEATYEQYF . 16 TRBJ2-7 few TRBV10-1
TGTGCCAGCAGTCCCGGGACAGGGGTGTGGGGTGAGCAGTTCTTC CASSPGTGVWGEQFF TRBD1 15 TRBJ2-1 once TRBV2
TGTGCCAGCAGCTCGACAGGGGTCACTGAAGCTTTCTTT CASSSTGVTEAFF TRBD1 13 TRBJ1-1 once TRBV6-5
TGCAGTGCTACCCAGGGGGAGACCCAGTACTTC CSATQGETQYF . 11 TRBJ2-5 few TRBV20-1
TGTGCCACCAGTGAGCCCGCGACAGGTGATACGCAGTATTTT CATSEPATGDTQYF . 14 TRBJ2-3 . TRBV24-1
TGTGCCAGCACTCCTCCGGACAGGGCATTAAGGAACACTGAAGCTTTCTTT CASTPPDRALRNTEAFF TRBD1 17 TRBJ1-1 . TRBV28
TGTGCCAGCAGCTCCCAGGCGTCCGGGGAGCTGTTTTTT CASSSQASGELFF . 13 TRBJ2-2 . TRBV7-8
TGTGCCAGTAGTGTTGTACTAGAGTCAATCGGGATGGGGAACAATGAGCAGTTCTTC CASSVVLESIGMGNNEQFF . 19 TRBJ2-1 . TRBV19
TGTGCCAGCAGCAAAGGACTAGAAACCGGGGAGCTGTTTTTT CASSKGLETGELFF TRBD2 14 TRBJ2-2 few TRBV3-1/TRBV3-2
TGTGCCAGTAGTTGGCGGGAGTCAGATACGCAGTATTTT CASSWRESDTQYF TRBD2 13 TRBJ2-3 . TRBV19
TGTGCCAGTAACTCGCTTGGAGGCAGGAGGGGTGAAAAACTGTTTTTT CASNSLGGRRGEKLFF . 16 TRBJ1-4 . TRBV19
TGTGCCAGCAGATCGACAGGGGACACCGGGGAGCTGTTTTTT CASRSTGDTGELFF TRBD1 14 TRBJ2-2 few TRBV28
TGTGCCAGCAGCCAATTGAGTGAAAAACTGTTTTTT CASSQLSEKLFF . 12 TRBJ1-4 . TRBV4-2
TGCGCCAGCAGCCATGACCCCCAGGTTCGCTCCTACGAGCAGTACTTC CASSHDPQVRSYEQYF . 16 TRBJ2-7 . TRBV4-1
TGTGCCAGCAGCTTATCAATGAACACTGAAGCTTTCTTT CASSLSMNTEAFF . 13 TRBJ1-1 . TRBV11-3
TGTGCCACCAGCAGAGACCCGACAGGGTCCGAGCAGTTCTTC CATSRDPTGSEQFF TRBD1 14 TRBJ2-1 once TRBV15
TGTGCCAGCACCCCAGACGTATCAGGGTTTGGCTACACCTTC CASTPDVSGFGYTF . 14 TRBJ1-2 . TRBV7-9
TGCGCCAGCAGCTTGAGTCAGGGGGCGAATGAAAAACTGTTTTTT CASSLSQGANEKLFF TRBD1 15 TRBJ1-4 . TRBV5-1
TGCGCCAGCAGCCTGCGAGGGCAGGGGAATGGCTACACCTTC CASSLRGQGNGYTF . 14 TRBJ1-2 . TRBV5-1
TGTGCCAGCAGCGTAGATACAGGGGCGGAAGGCTACACCTTC CASSVDTGAEGYTF TRBD1 14 TRBJ1-2 . TRBV9
TGTGCCAGCAGTTACGACAGGGACTACGAGCAGTACTTC CASSYDRDYEQYF TRBD1 13 TRBJ2-7 once TRBV6-5
TGCGCCAGCAGCCTCAACAGGGGTCAGGATGGCTACACCTTC CASSLNRGQDGYTF TRBD1 14 TRBJ1-2 . TRBV5-1
TGTGCCAGCAGTTCCTCTAACTATGGCTACACCTTC CASSSSNYGYTF . 12 TRBJ1-2 . TRBV28
TGTGCCACCAGCAGAGACATAGGGGCCTTTTACGAGCAGTACTTC CATSRDIGAFYEQYF . 15 TRBJ2-7 . TRBV15
TGTGCCAGCAGTTCCCAGGGTCCGAATCAGCCCCAGCATTTT CASSSQGPNQPQHF . 14 TRBJ1-5 once TRBV27
TGTGCCAGCAGTTTTAGCATTCTTGGCTACACCTTC CASSFSILGYTF . 12 TRBJ1-2 once TRBV12-3/TRBV12-4
TGTGCCAGCAGCTTAGACCTGGACAGGAGCTCCTATGGCTACACCTTC CASSLDLDRSSYGYTF TRBD1 16 TRBJ1-2 . TRBV7-2
TGTGCCAGCAGTGACCGGACAGGGGGCCTCACTGAAGCTTTCTTT CASSDRTGGLTEAFF TRBD1 15 TRBJ1-1 . TRBV27
TGTGCCAGCAGCCGGGACTATTACGAGCAGTACTTC CASSRDYYEQYF TRBD2 12 TRBJ2-7 . TRBV5-4
TGTGCCAGCAGTTACTCGAAAGGACAGACGAATTCACCCCTCCACTTT CASSYSKGQTNSPLHF . 16 TRBJ1-6 . TRBV6-6
TGTGCCAGCAGCCCAGGACTAGCAGAGTACAATGAGCAGTTCTTC CASSPGLAEYNEQFF TRBD2 15 TRBJ2-1 . TRBV11-3
TGCGCCAGCAGCCCTAGTCAAGAGACCCAGTACTTC CASSPSQETQYF . 12 TRBJ2-5 . TRBV5-1
TGTGCCAGTAGTCGCCGACTGGTTAATTCACCCCTCCACTTT CASSRRLVNSPLHF . 14 TRBJ1-6 . TRBV19
TGTGCCAGCAGTGAAGCGCTGGGCAGGGCGGATACGCAGTATTTT CASSEALGRADTQYF . 15 TRBJ2-3 . TRBV2
TGCAGCGTTGCCGAGGGAGATACGCAGTATTTT CSVAEGDTQYF . 11 TRBJ2-3 . TRBV29-1
TGTGCCAGCAGTGCGGGGACAGCGGTCGGGTACTTC CASSAGTAVGYF . 12 TRBJ2-7 . TRBV12-3/TRBV12-4
TGTGCCTGGAGTGTATTCCGGGACAGGGATCCCGGGGAGCTGTTTTTT CAWSVFRDRDPGELFF TRBD1 16 TRBJ2-2 . TRBV30
TGTGCCAGCAGCTTAGACACCCCTAGGGGCTACACCTTC CASSLDTPRGYTF . 13 TRBJ1-2 . TRBV7-8
TGTGCCAGCAGCTTAGTGTCGGGTCAGCCCCAGCATTTT CASSLVSGQPQHF . 13 TRBJ1-5 . TRBV7-9
TGTGCCAGCAGTTTAAGTAGGAACACTGAAGCTTTCTTT CASSLSRNTEAFF . 13 TRBJ1-1 . TRBV28
TGTGCCAGCAGCTTAGGCAGGGACAATGAGCAGTTCTTC CASSLGRDNEQFF . 13 TRBJ2-1 . TRBV7-3
TGTGCCAGCAGCGCTCAACAGGGGGCGCAGTATTACGAGCAGTACTTC CASSAQQGAQYYEQYF TRBD1 16 TRBJ2-7 . TRBV9
TGCGCCAGCAGCTCAGGGACAGGGGCCTGGGACGCTGAAGCTTTCTTT CASSSGTGAWDAEAFF TRBD1 16 TRBJ1-1 . TRBV5-1
TGTGCCAGCAGCGTATTGGAGGGCACTGAAGCTTTCTTT CASSVLEGTEAFF . 13 TRBJ1-1 . TRBV9
TGTGCCAGCAGTTACTCGATGGCAGGGAACACTGAAGCTTTCTTT CASSYSMAGNTEAFF . 15 TRBJ1-1 . TRBV6-5
TGCAGCGTTGAGAATCCAGGGGGCGCATTTGGCTACACCTTC CSVENPGGAFGYTF TRBD1 14 TRBJ1-2 . TRBV29-1
TGTGCCAGCAGCTTGGAGAGCACCATATATTTT CASSLESTIYF . 11 TRBJ1-3 . TRBV7-2
TGTGCCAGCAGTTTTATTGGGACTCTTGGGGCCAACGTCCTGACTTTC CASSFIGTLGANVLTF . 16 TRBJ2-6 . TRBV28
TGCGCCAGCAGCCAAGATTGGGTAGCGGGTATCTCTGGGGCCAACGTCCTGACTTTC CASSQDWVAGISGANVLTF TRBD2 19 TRBJ2-6 . TRBV4-3
TGTGCCAGCAGCTCTGGACAGAACTATGGCTACACCTTC CASSSGQNYGYTF . 13 TRBJ1-2 once TRBV6-6
TGTGCCAGCAGTTTACTCGTTGAAGCTTTCTTT CASSLLVEAFF . 11 TRBJ1-1 . TRBV12-3/TRBV12-4
TGTGCCAGTTCGACAGGAGGAGTCTATGGCTACACCTTC CASSTGGVYGYTF . 13 TRBJ1-2 once TRBV5-6
TGCGCCAGCAGCTTGGCGGGGGGCGAGTTTTCACCCCTCCACTTT CASSLAGGEFSPLHF . 15 TRBJ1-6 . TRBV5-1
TGCGCCAGCAGCCTAACAGGTTCAGGGGCCTACGAGCAGTACTTC CASSLTGSGAYEQYF . 15 TRBJ2-7 . TRBV5-1
TGTGCCAGCAGTCCTTATCACTCGAACACTGAAGCTTTCTTT CASSPYHSNTEAFF . 14 TRBJ1-1 . TRBV28